What follows is one TCR beta chain and its context. In the authors' methods: Nucleated cell number was recorded as an estimate derived from reference gene primer amplification. The data were produced by immunoSEQ multiplex PCR, yet TCRdb's version contains in-frame clones alone and is incomplete. V, J and clone size were drawn from that table, and D and trimming were deduced from the DNA. The sample shows about 250,000 clones, approximately 83% of them seen only once. The CDR3 totals 14 residues. Trimming removed 4 bases from V and 11 bases from J, with 15 bases in between. The entry originates in a study of blood T cell repertoires in COVID-19. Study-level background: In each case, the material was cDNA or gDNA derived from T cells, B-cell-depleted T cells, or PBMCs.

The source of this sequence is a man aged 45-65 years with active or convalescent COVID-19. The chain has TRBV23-1 and TRBJ1-6, with a weak D call TRBD1 (5 bases). TRBV23-1 is classed as an ORF, of uncertain function. The sequenced material came from peripheral blood. Here the CDR3 reads CASSRGGREAPLHF. For the CDR3, the DNA is TGCGCCAGCAGTCGGGGGGGAAGAGAGGCACCCCTCCACTTT.